The rows below give T cell receptor beta chains drawn from one sample of a study of blood T cell repertoires in COVID-19. The table came from immunoSEQ multiplex PCR; TCRdb's copy has only in-frame clones and leaves some out. The sample includes around 37,000 clones, less than 90% of them seen just once. The sequenced sample consisted of peripheral blood. These receptor sequences come from a man aged 55 to 70 with COVID-19, enrolled during active disease. CDR3s include the opening cysteine and the closing phenylalanine or tryptophan. The D gene is left open where the match is weak. Expanded clones are given a class, and other clones once, few, many or no size at all.

J | size | D | V | DNA | CDR3
TRBJ2-1 | - | TRBD1 | TRBV14 | TGTGCCAGCAGCCAAGCCGCGGTTCGGGACAGGGGTGGAAATGAGCAGTTCTTC | CASSQAAVRDRGGNEQFF
TRBJ2-3 | - | TRBD1 | TRBV19 | TGTGCCAGTAACAGGGGAAGCACAGATACGCAGTATTTT | CASNRGSTDTQYF
TRBJ1-6 | - | - | TRBV19 | TGTGCCAGTAGTATGGATTCTAGCGGGAGAGCGAATTCACCCCTCCACTTT | CASSMDSSGRANSPLHF
TRBJ1-6 | - | - | TRBV27 | TGTGCCGGGAAAGGGGTTCCATATAATTCACCCCTCCACTTT | CAGKGVPYNSPLHF
TRBJ2-3 | once | - | TRBV29-1 | TGCAGCGTTGGGCAGGGAACAGATACGCAGTATTTT | CSVGQGTDTQYF
TRBJ1-4 | - | TRBD1 | TRBV4-3 | TGCGCCAGCAGCCAACAAGACAGGGGTCGGAGTGAAAAACTGTTTTTT | CASSQQDRGRSEKLFF
TRBJ2-7 | - | - | TRBV11-2 | TGTGCCAGCAGCCCAGGGTTGGAGCAGTACTTC | CASSPGLEQYF
TRBJ2-5 | - | TRBD2 | TRBV24-1 | TGTGCCACCAGTACGGGCGGGAGGCCGGGGGAGACCCAGTACTTC | CATSTGGRPGETQYF
TRBJ1-2 | - | - | TRBV12-3/TRBV12-4 | TGTGCCAGCAGTATGGGGCATGGCTACACCTTC | CASSMGHGYTF
TRBJ1-4 | - | TRBD1 | TRBV2 | TGTGCCAGCAGCGACAGGGAGATTAATGAAAAACTGTTTTTT | CASSDREINEKLFF
TRBJ1-4 | - | - | TRBV28 | TGTGCCAGCAGACGGGAGAGCGATCGAAAACTGTTTTTT | CASRRESDRKLFF
TRBJ2-2 | - | - | TRBV5-1 | TGCGCCAGCAGCTTGGTGGCGGGTCTGAACACCGGGGAGCTGTTTTTT | CASSLVAGLNTGELFF
TRBJ1-1 | - | - | TRBV9 | TGTGCCAGCAGCCTCGGGGGGATTAGGAACACTGAAGCTTTCTTT | CASSLGGIRNTEAFF
TRBJ1-1 | - | TRBD1 | TRBV7-8 | TGTGCCAGCAGCTTAGTCTCAGGGGGCACTGAAGCTTTCTTT | CASSLVSGGTEAFF
TRBJ1-2 | - | TRBD1 | TRBV19 | TGTGCCAGTAACCCACCGGACAGGGACTATGGCTACACCTTC | CASNPPDRDYGYTF
TRBJ1-1 | - | - | TRBV5-1 | TGCGCCAGCAGATCACAGATTAACACTGAAGCTTTCTTT | CASRSQINTEAFF
TRBJ2-1 | - | TRBD2 | TRBV5-1 | TGCGCCAGCAGCTTGGGCTCGACTAGCGGGAACTACAATGAGCAGTTCTTC | CASSLGSTSGNYNEQFF
TRBJ1-5 | - | TRBD1 | TRBV9 | TGTGCCAGCAGCGTCGACAGGGGGGGGGAGCCCCAGCATTTT | CASSVDRGGEPQHF
TRBJ1-6 | - | - | TRBV3-1/TRBV3-2 | TGTGCCAGCAGCCAAGAGCAGGGTCGGGCCCTCCACTTT | CASSQEQGRALHF
TRBJ1-5 | - | - | TRBV6-5 | TGTGCCAGCAGTTACTCCCCCCGGAGCAATCAGCCCCAGCATTTT | CASSYSPRSNQPQHF
TRBJ1-1 | - | TRBD1 | TRBV2 | TGTGCCAGCCGGCGGACAGGCACTGAAGCTTTCTTT | CASRRTGTEAFF
TRBJ2-4 | - | - | TRBV30 | TGTGCCTGGAGCAGCGCCCCTAAAAACATTCAGTACTTC | CAWSSAPKNIQYF
TRBJ1-1 | - | - | TRBV13 | TGTGCCAGCAGCCGTCGCTCGACAGGCCTCGGCACTGAAGCTTTCTTT | CASSRRSTGLGTEAFF
TRBJ2-7 | - | - | TRBV4-2 | TGTGCCAGCAGCCAAGATGGAGCAGGGTTGGGCCGCGAGCAGTACTTC | CASSQDGAGLGREQYF